Below are 19 T cell receptor beta chains sequenced from a single sample in a study of blood T cell repertoires in COVID-19. Libraries were prepared by immunoSEQ multiplex PCR; TCRdb keeps only in-frame clonotypes and omits some of them. The table shows around 84,000 clones, with about 80% occurring only once. Sequenced material: peripheral blood. These receptors came from a woman aged 40 to 49 with active or convalescent COVID-19.

The chain joins TRBV7-9 to TRBJ2-7, with 7 positions matching TRBD1. Unmatched junction bases numbered 4, after V lost 6 bases and J lost 5 bases. Germline V CDR1 and CDR2: SEHNR, FQNEAQ (reference sequence). This CDR3 is 12 amino acids long. In DNA form, the CDR3 reads TGTGCCAGCAGATCCCAGGGGGACGAGCAGTACTTC. Protein product: CASRSQGDEQYF.

The chain uses TRBV4-2 and TRBJ2-1, with 8 bases lining up with TRBD2. V shed 4 bases, J shed 0 bases, and the junction held 5 bases outside the gene matches. Germline CDR1 is LGHNA and CDR2 is YNFKEQ. The CDR3 is 16 residues long. CDR3 DNA sequence: TGTGCCAGCAGCCTTCAGAGCGGGAGCTCCTACAATGAGCAGTTCTTC. Translation: CASSLQSGSSYNEQFF.

CDR3 protein: CASSPRDGTDTQYF. The CDR3 region has the DNA TGTGCCAGCAGTCCCAGGGATGGCACAGATACGCAGTATTTT. The chain combines TRBV27 with TRBJ2-3, with a tentative D call TRBD1 (5 bases). Trimming removed 5 bases at V and 1 base at J, with 10 bases between. This CDR3 contains 14 residues. Germline CDR1 and CDR2: MNHEY and SMNVEV (reference sequence).

The genes are TRBV4-3 and TRBJ2-7, with D tentatively TRBD1 (5 bases). The CDR3 extends over 16 amino acids. Germline V lookup: CDR1 LGHNA, CDR2 YSLEER. V lost 0 bases to trimming and J lost 7 bases, with 19 bases between them. The CDR3 spells CASSQDPVIGAGEQYF. The DNA of the CDR3 is TGCGCCAGCAGCCAAGATCCCGTTATAGGGGCCGGAGAGCAGTACTTC.

V is TRBV2 and J is TRBJ1-2; TRBD1 might be the D (6 bases). This CDR3 region has 16 residues. Germline CDR1 and CDR2: SNHLY and FYNNEI. Trimming shortened V by 0 bases and J by 7 bases, and 18 bases separated the two germline ends. The CDR3 nucleotides are TGTGCCAGCAGTGAAGCGCTCGCCAGGGGAACGGGTGGCTACACCTTC. This gives the protein CASSEALARGTGGYTF. Variable domain in full (rest from reference TRBV2 and TRBJ1-2): EPEVTQTPSHQVTQMGQEVILRCVPISNHLYFYWYRQILGQKVEFLVSFYNNEISEKSEIFDDQFSVERPDGSNFTLKIRSTKLEDSAMYFCASSEALARGTGGYTFGSGTRLTVV.

This clone was observed a single time. This chain connects TRBV11-1 to TRBJ2-7; the D gene is possibly TRBD2 (5 bases). V lost 5 bases to trimming and J lost 4 bases, with 15 bases between them. The germline CDR1 and CDR2 sequences are SGHAT and FQDESV (reference sequence). This CDR3 region has 14 residues. The CDR3 DNA sequence: TGTGCCAGCAGCCCCCGGGATCGGAGTTACGAGCAGTACTTC. Protein sequence: CASSPRDRSYEQYF.

The rearrangement uses TRBV7-9 and TRBJ1-2; D is unclear. Germline V gene lookup returns CDR1 SEHNR and CDR2 FQNEAQ (reference sequence). CDR3 size: 15 residues. V was trimmed by 1 base and J by 2 bases, leaving 11 bases between them. CDR3 DNA: TGTGCCAGCAGCTTAGGGGTCAGGTCCAACTATGGCTACACCTTC. Translated, it gives CASSLGVRSNYGYTF. The variable domain in full, completed from reference TRBV7-9 and TRBJ1-2, reads DTGVSQNPRHKITKRGQNVTFRCDPISEHNRLYWYRQTLGQGPEFLTYFQNEAQLEKSRLLSDRFSAERPKGSFSTLEIQRTEQGDSAMYLCASSLGVRSNYGYTFGSGTRLTVV.

The chain uses TRBV9 and TRBJ1-3; possible D gene TRBD1, 6 bases. The CDR3 is 16 residues long. Deletions cut 3 bases from V and 0 bases from J, with 13 bases between. CDR1 is SGDLS, CDR2 YYNGEE, per germline. CDR3 amino acids: CASSALGQSSGNTIYF. The CDR3 DNA reads as TGTGCCAGCAGCGCCCTCGGACAGAGCTCTGGAAACACCATATATTTT.

The CDR3: CASSLFGAFSDLLGASGNTIYF. The CDR3, as DNA: TGTGCCAGCAGCTTATTTGGTGCGTTCAGCGATCTATTGGGGGCCTCTGGAAACACCATATATTTT. The chain combines TRBV7-8 with TRBJ1-3; D may be TRBD1 (6 bases). This CDR3 has 22 residues. Germline assignment: CDR1 SGHVS and CDR2 FQNEAQ. The ends were cut back, 2 bases at V and 0 bases at J, with 29 bases in the middle. Based on the CDR3 plus reference TRBV7-8 and TRBJ1-3, the full variable domain is GAGVSQSPRYKVAKRGQDVALRCDPISGHVSLFWYQQALGQGPEFLTYFQNEAQLDKSGLPSDRFFAERPEGSVSTLKIQRTQQEDSAVYLCASSLFGAFSDLLGASGNTIYFGEGSWLTVV.

The CDR3 bases are TGCGCCAGCAGCTTGAATGAACTAGCGGGGATCAATGAGCAGTTCTTC. Amino acids: CASSLNELAGINEQFF. The chain links TRBV5-1 to TRBJ2-1; 10 bases agree with TRBD2. The J segment lost 6 bases and the V segment lost 1 base, leaving 7 bases of the junction unmatched. The CDR3 totals 16 residues. Germline CDR1 SGHRS, CDR2 YFSETQ.

The V gene is TRBV5-8, the J gene TRBJ1-4; TRBD1 matches at 9 bases. Germline values: CDR1 SGHTS, CDR2 YDEGEE. The V segment lost 3 bases and the J segment 7 bases; nucleotides outside the gene matches: 13. This CDR3 contains 17 residues. CDR3 residues: CASSSGTGFGGSEKLFF. The CDR3 coding sequence is TGTGCCAGCAGCTCCGGGACAGGGTTTGGAGGAAGTGAAAAACTGTTTTTT. Together with reference TRBV5-8 and TRBJ1-4, the CDR3 gives the full variable domain: EAGVTQSPTHLIKTRGQQATLRCSPISGHTSVYWYQQALGLGLQFLLWYDEGEERNRGNFPPRFSGRQFPNYSSELNVNALELEDSALYLCASSSGTGFGGSEKLFFGSGTQLSVL.

The V call is TRBV10-1, the J call TRBJ1-5; no definite D call. The V end was cut by 8 bases, the J end by 5 bases, with 10 bases between. This CDR3 is 12 amino acids long. Germline V lookup: CDR1 WNHNN, CDR2 SYGVQD (reference sequence). The CDR3 loop is CASSDGDQPQHF. CDR3 coding DNA: TGCGCCAGCTCCGACGGGGATCAGCCCCAGCATTTT.

This rearrangement joins TRBV29-1 to TRBJ2-1; 11 nucleotides align to TRBD1. Germline CDR1 reads SQVTM; CDR2 reads ANQGSEA. The CDR3 spans 15 residues. Trimming removed 0 bases from V and 9 bases from J; junction bases left unmatched: 7. The CDR3 region is CSVEDGQGAISEQFF. For the CDR3, the DNA is TGCAGCGTTGAAGACGGACAGGGGGCCATTAGTGAGCAGTTCTTC.

J is TRBJ2-5 and V is TRBV7-2; D not certain. CDR1 is SGHTA, CDR2 FQGNSA, per germline. This CDR3 has 14 amino acids. Trimming removed 1 base from V and 5 bases from J, with 11 bases in between. DNA for the CDR3: TGTGCCAGCAGCTTAGGAAAATCCCGGGAGACCCAGTACTTC. Translation: CASSLGKSRETQYF.

The chain carries TRBV7-2 and TRBJ2-4; 9 bases are a match to TRBD1. Per germline, CDR1 SGHTA and CDR2 FQGNSA. The CDR3 totals 13 residues. The J segment lost 7 bases and the V segment lost 5 bases, leaving 3 bases of the junction unmatched. The CDR3: CASSPGQGNIQYF. CDR3 nucleotides: TGTGCCAGCAGCCCCGGACAGGGGAACATTCAGTACTTC.

This chain links TRBV5-7 with TRBJ1-4; D gene uncertain. TRBV5-7 is an open reading frame, and its role is uncertain. Trimming pared 6 bases from V and 0 bases from J, leaving 15 bases between. This CDR3 comprises 16 residues. CDR3 bases: TGTGCCAGCACCAAATACAGTCATGCAACTAATGAAAAACTGTTTTTT. Its translation: CASTKYSHATNEKLFF.

This clone was detected a few times. The gene calls are TRBV28 and TRBJ1-1, with D tentatively TRBD1 (5 bases). V was pared by 4 bases and J by 4 bases, with 13 bases between. Germline assignment: CDR1 MDHEN and CDR2 SYDVKM. This CDR3 has 14 amino acids. CDR3 DNA sequence: TGTGCCAGCAGTTGGGGCGGGGGGTCCACTGAAGCTTTCTTT. Its translation: CASSWGGGSTEAFF. Using reference TRBV28 and TRBJ1-1 for the parts outside the CDR3, the full variable domain is DVKVTQSSRYLVKRTGEKVFLECVQDMDHENMFWYRQDPGLGLRLIYFSYDVKMKEKGDIPEGYSVSREKKERFSLILESASTNQTSMYLCASSWGGGSTEAFFGQGTRLTVV.

Many counts were recorded for this clone. V and J are TRBV7-8 and TRBJ2-1; D may be TRBD2 (6 bases). Germline assignment: CDR1 SGHVS and CDR2 FQNEAQ. The CDR3 is made up of 17 amino acids. Trimming shortened V by 8 bases and J by 6 bases, and 26 bases separated the two germline ends. As DNA, the CDR3 is TGTGCCAGCCTCGAAAACGGGGGTTCCCCTGTGGGCAATGAGCAGTTCTTC. Its protein is CASLENGGSPVGNEQFF.

The chain links TRBV7-9 to TRBJ2-7; the match to TRBD2 covers 9 bases. This CDR3 region has 14 residues. Germline trimming cut 2 bases from V and 6 bases from J; bases unmatched to any gene: 5. The germline CDR1 and CDR2 sequences are SEHNR and FQNEAQ (reference sequence). The CDR3 here is CASSLFGTSSEQYF. CDR3 bases: TGTGCCAGCAGCTTATTCGGGACTAGCTCCGAGCAGTACTTC.